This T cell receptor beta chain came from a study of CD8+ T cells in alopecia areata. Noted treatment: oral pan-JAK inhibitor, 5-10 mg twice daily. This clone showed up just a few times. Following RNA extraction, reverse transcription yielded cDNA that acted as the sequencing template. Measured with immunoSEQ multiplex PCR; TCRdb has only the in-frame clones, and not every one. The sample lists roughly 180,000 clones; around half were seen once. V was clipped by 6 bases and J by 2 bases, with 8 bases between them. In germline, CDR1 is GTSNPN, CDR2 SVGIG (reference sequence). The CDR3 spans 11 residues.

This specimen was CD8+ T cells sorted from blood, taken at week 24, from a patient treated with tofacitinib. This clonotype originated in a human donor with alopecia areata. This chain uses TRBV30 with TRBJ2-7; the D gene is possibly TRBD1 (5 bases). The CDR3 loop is CACQGTYEQYF. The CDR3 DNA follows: TGTGCCTGCCAGGGTACCTACGAGCAGTACTTC. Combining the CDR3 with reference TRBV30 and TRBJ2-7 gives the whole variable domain SQTIHQWPATLVQPVGSPLSLECTVEGTSNPNLYWYRQAAGRGLQLLFYSVGIGQISSEVPQNLSASRPQDRQFILSSKKLLLSDSGFYLCACQGTYEQYFGPGTRLTVT.